These 21 T cell receptor beta chains share one sample of origin, sequenced in a study of human T cells and chemical hapten exposure. TCRdb analysed the RACE reads with MiXCR anew, one entry per CDR3 protein. Of over 35,000 distinct CDR3 sequences listed, over 3.5% are singletons. Time point given: patch test 1, 2 weeks after DPC sensitization. Treatment denoted: therapeutic diphenylcyclopropenone sensitization with weekly scalp DPC. The starting material, unfractionated whole blood, was used for total RNA extraction. The sequences come from whole blood, collected in connection with sensitization to the hapten diphenylcyclopropenone (DPC). These receptors came from a man aged 50 to 60 with alopecia areata. Some clones in this sample may be carry-over from other donors' samples.

This clonotype was observed many times. V gene TRBV12-3 or TRBV12-4 combines with J gene TRBJ2-1; tentatively, D is TRBD1 or TRBD2 (6 bases each). Trimming pared 6 bases from V and 6 bases from J, leaving 18 bases between. This CDR3 spans 15 amino acids. Here the CDR3 DNA reads TGTGCCAGCAGCCTCAGGGGATCGGGAGTCAATGAGCAGTTCTTC. It codes for CASSLRGSGVNEQFF.

V is TRBV30 and J is TRBJ1-5, with D hard to call. The V and J ends lost 3 bases and 3 bases respectively, with 9 bases between them. CDR3 length equals 13 residues. CDR1 and CDR2 from the germline V gene are GTSNPN and SVGIG (reference sequence). The CDR3 DNA reads TGTGCCTGGAGCCGGGGTGTCAATCAGCCCCAGCATTTT. Translated, it gives CAWSRGVNQPQHF.

This clonotype was picked up many times. The chain is built from TRBV20-1 and TRBJ2-1; 12 bases are shared with TRBD2. CDR1 and CDR2 from the germline V gene are DFQATT and SNEGSKA (reference sequence). The CDR3 spans 14 residues. J lost 8 bases, V lost 6 bases, and 8 bases had no gene match. The CDR3 DNA is TGCAGTGCCCTCACTAGCGGGAGGATGCATGAGCAGTTCTTC. It codes for CSALTSGRMHEQFF.

This chain joins TRBV9 and TRBJ1-2; a weak D match, TRBD1 (5 bases). V gave up 9 bases and J gave up 5 bases, with 14 bases separating them. Looked up from germline, CDR1 is SGDLS and CDR2 is YYNGEE. The CDR3 totals 12 residues. The CDR3 loop is CATPGGRYGYTF. The DNA of the CDR3 is TGTGCCACCCCGGGGGGGAGGTATGGCTACACCTTC.

The sample holds many counts of this clonotype. This rearrangement joins TRBV18 to TRBJ1-1, with D possibly matching TRBD1 (5 bases). The V gene lost 1 base and the J gene lost 0 bases, with 15 bases spanning the gap. The CDR3 consists of 17 residues. The germline gives CDR1 KGHSH, CDR2 LQKENI. CDR3 in amino acids: CASSPLDGTPLNTEAFF. Written as DNA, the CDR3 is TGTGCCAGCTCACCACTCGACGGGACTCCCTTGAACACTGAAGCTTTCTTT.

This clonotype was detected many times. The rearrangement links TRBV5-1 to TRBJ2-7; perhaps D is TRBD1 or TRBD2 (5 bases each). CDR1 SGHRS and CDR2 YFSETQ come from the germline V gene. The CDR3 extends over 15 amino acids. V shed 2 bases and J shed 3 bases, with 15 bases lying between them. Written as DNA, the CDR3 is TGCGCCAGCAGCTTCGGTCAGGGAGCAAGCTACGAGCAGTACTTC. Translated, it gives CASSFGQGASYEQYF.

As for this clonotype: Since a much larger clone is just one base distant, this may be a read error. This chain links TRBV7-9 with TRBJ2-1; 14 bases match TRBD2. The CDR3 covers 17 residues. CDR1 is SEHNR and CDR2 is FQNEAQ in the germline V gene (reference sequence). CDR3 DNA sequence: TGTGTCAGCAGTACAGGGACTAGCGGGAGCAGGGACAATGAGCAGTTCTTC. Its translation: CVSSTGTSGSRDNEQFF.

This clonotype showed up many times. V gene TRBV5-1 combines with J gene TRBJ2-1; D gene ambiguous. Germline CDR1 reads SGHRS; CDR2 reads YFSETQ. This CDR3 is built from 15 residues. Trimming left V 0 bases short and J 2 bases short, with 9 bases between. CDR3: CASSLENSPYNEQFF. The CDR3 DNA reads as TGCGCCAGCAGCTTGGAAAATAGTCCCTACAATGAGCAGTTCTTC.

This clonotype was observed at least ten times. The gene calls are TRBV3-1 and TRBJ1-2; 9 bases fit TRBD1. The trim removed 6 bases at V and 6 bases at J, leaving 8 bases unmatched. This CDR3 region has 14 residues. The germline gives CDR1 LGHDT, CDR2 YNNKEL (reference sequence). DNA for the CDR3: TGTGCCAGCAGTCGAAGGGACAGGGTACATGGCTACACCTTC. Translating gives CASSRRDRVHGYTF.

This clonotype came up many times. V usage is TRBV28 and J usage is TRBJ2-3; D unclear. V was pared by 3 bases and J by 2 bases, with 9 bases between. There are 14 residues in the CDR3. The germline gives CDR1 MDHEN, CDR2 SYDVKM. CDR3 loop: CASSFPGFTDTQYF. The CDR3 DNA reads as TGTGCCAGCAGTTTTCCGGGCTTCACAGATACGCAGTATTTT.

This clonotype has ten or more counts. CDR3 in DNA: TGCGCCAGCCGGGACTCTACCTACGAGCAGTACTTC. Translated: CASRDSTYEQYF. The rearrangement uses TRBV5-1 and TRBJ2-7; D might be TRBD2 (6 bases). CDR1 SGHRS and CDR2 YFSETQ come from the germline V gene. V was shortened by 7 bases and J by 2 bases, with 10 bases between the two germline ends. The CDR3 runs 12 residues.

This clonotype was picked up many times. This sequence joins TRBV29-1 and TRBJ2-7, with TRBD1 matching over 9 bases. The CDR3 sequence is 15 residues long. J was trimmed by 1 base and V by 4 bases; bases with no gene match: 8. Germline CDR1 reads SQVTM; CDR2 reads ANQGSEA. CDR3 region: CSVVGDREGSYEQYF. DNA for the CDR3: TGCAGCGTTGTGGGGGACAGGGAAGGGTCCTACGAGCAGTACTTC.

This clonotype was observed at least ten times. V and J are TRBV28 and TRBJ2-3; tentative D call: TRBD1 (5 bases). V lost 7 bases and J lost 2, with 13 bases in between. CDR3 length equals 14 residues. Per germline, CDR1 MDHEN and CDR2 SYDVKM. The CDR3 nucleotides read TGTGCCAGCACCCTTCAGGGAAACACAGATACGCAGTATTTT. Translation gives CASTLQGNTDTQYF. The full variable domain, its missing parts supplied by reference TRBV28 and TRBJ2-3, is DVKVTQSSRYLVKRTGEKVFLECVQDMDHENMFWYRQDPGLGLRLIYFSYDVKMKEKGDIPEGYSVSREKKERFSLILESASTNQTSMYLCASTLQGNTDTQYFGPGTRLTVL.

This clonotype was detected ten times or more. This chain links TRBV20-1 with TRBJ2-7; TRBD1 matches at 10 bases. Germline V gene sequence: CDR1 DFQATT, CDR2 SNEGSKA (reference sequence). Unmatched junction bases numbered 2, after V lost 1 base and J lost 2 bases. This CDR3 has 14 amino acids. The CDR3: CSARGQGATYEQYF. The CDR3 nucleotides are TGCAGTGCTAGAGGACAGGGGGCAACCTACGAGCAGTACTTC.

This clonotype came up a few times. This rearrangement joins TRBV28 to TRBJ1-2, with TRBD1 matching 8 bases. This CDR3 region has 18 residues. With V trimmed by 4 bases and J by 6 bases, 19 bases remained unmatched. CDR1 and CDR2 (germline): MDHEN, SYDVKM. The CDR3 DNA is TGTGCCAGCAGTTCACCCGTCAGGACAGGGTTCCTCCGGAATGGCTACACCTTC. Translating gives CASSSPVRTGFLRNGYTF.

This clonotype was observed many times. CDR3 in amino acids: CSAHYPGVSYEQYF. Written as DNA, the CDR3 is TGCAGTGCACACTACCCAGGGGTTTCCTACGAGCAGTACTTC. The V and J genes are TRBV20-1 and TRBJ2-7, with D possibly TRBD1 on 6 matching bases. Germline values: CDR1 DFQATT, CDR2 SNEGSKA (reference sequence). Between the trimmed V and J ends, which lost 6 bases and 1 base, there was a span of 16 bases. CDR3 size: 14 residues.

This clonotype has at least ten counts. The chain is built from TRBV5-1 and TRBJ2-5; unclear D gene. Germline lookup yields CDR1 SGHRS and CDR2 YFSETQ. The V end was cut by 0 bases, the J end by 1 base, with 7 bases between. This CDR3 spans 14 amino acids. CDR3 nucleotide sequence: TGCGCCAGCAGCTTGGCGTCTTCCCAAGAGACCCAGTACTTC. This sequence encodes CASSLASSQETQYF.

This clonotype was seen ten or more times. The chain carries TRBV6-5 and TRBJ2-3; unclear D gene. Germline assignment: CDR1 MNHEY and CDR2 SVGAGI. V was pared by 6 bases and J by 5 bases, with 18 bases between. This CDR3 has 15 residues. The CDR3 is CASRYAPGVGDTQYF. CDR3 nucleotide sequence: TGTGCCAGCAGATACGCCCCGGGCGTCGGAGATACGCAGTATTTT.

This clonotype was seen ten or more times. The CDR3 region is CSASHRTSGRGDTQYF. CDR3 nucleotide sequence: TGCAGTGCTAGCCATCGGACTAGCGGGAGGGGAGATACGCAGTATTTT. The chain uses TRBV20-1 and TRBJ2-3; 15 nucleotides align to TRBD2. The V gene's germline CDR1 is DFQATT and CDR2 SNEGSKA (reference sequence). J lost 5 bases, V lost 3 bases, and 6 bases had no gene match. This CDR3 is built from 16 residues.

In its sample, this clonotype was seen many times. J is TRBJ1-1 and V is TRBV18; TRBD1 is a possible D gene (5 bases). Trimming removed 0 bases from V and 1 base from J, with 9 bases in between. The CDR3 consists of 15 residues. The germline V gene encodes CDR1 KGHSH and CDR2 LQKENI. This chain's CDR3 is CASSPPGPRNTEAFF. The CDR3 DNA reads as TGTGCCAGCTCACCACCGGGACCTAGGAACACTGAAGCTTTCTTT.

The V call is TRBV30, the J call TRBJ2-7; the match to TRBD2 covers 7 bases. This CDR3 has 16 residues. Trimming at V came to 5 bases and at J to 0 bases, leaving 13 bases not matched to a gene. Germline loops: CDR1 GTSNPN, CDR2 SVGIG (reference sequence). The DNA for the CDR3 is TGTGCCTGGGGCTTCCAGCGGGGTACCTCCTCCTACGAGCAGTACTTC. This sequence encodes CAWGFQRGTSSYEQYF.